This T cell receptor (beta chain) was captured by sequencing in a study of T cell responses to AZD1222 COVID-19 vaccine. Second-dose timings of about 4 or about 12 weeks were pooled. Study findings and constraints: Two AZD1222 doses significantly raised spike-specific TCR breadth and depth over controls. Regions left unmutated in variants are reportedly the target of nearly half of spike-specific TCRs. Seropositive AZD1222 recipients at baseline numbered only five or six.

V was clipped by 5 bases and J by 4 bases, with 11 bases between them. Germline V gives CDR1 SGHTA, CDR2 FQGTGA. The CDR3 has 14 amino acids. The data were produced by immunoSEQ multiplex PCR, yet TCRdb's version contains in-frame clones alone and is incomplete. The sample holds just under 75,000 clones, over 60% seen once. As for this clone: Its specificity is not known.

This chain uses TRBV7-3 with TRBJ2-2; no clear D gene. The receptor was isolated from an adult who received the AZD1222 COVID-19 vaccine. The sample was peripheral blood, taken 28 days after the second AZD1222 dose. The CDR3, as DNA: TGTGCCAGCAGCCCGGGTCGGTCCACCGGGGAGCTGTTTTTT. Amino acids: CASSPGRSTGELFF.